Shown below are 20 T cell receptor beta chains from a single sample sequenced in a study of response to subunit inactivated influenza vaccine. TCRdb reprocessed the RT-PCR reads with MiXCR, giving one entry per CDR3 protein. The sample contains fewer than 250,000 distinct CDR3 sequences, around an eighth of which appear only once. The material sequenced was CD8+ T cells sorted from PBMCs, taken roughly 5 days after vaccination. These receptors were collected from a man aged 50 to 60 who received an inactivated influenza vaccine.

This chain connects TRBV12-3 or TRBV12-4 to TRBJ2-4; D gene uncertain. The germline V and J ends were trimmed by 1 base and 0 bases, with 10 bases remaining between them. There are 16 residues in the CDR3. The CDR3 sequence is CASSLGGYLAKNIQYF. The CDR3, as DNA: TGTGCCAGCAGTTTAGGGGGATACCTAGCCAAAAACATTCAGTACTTC.

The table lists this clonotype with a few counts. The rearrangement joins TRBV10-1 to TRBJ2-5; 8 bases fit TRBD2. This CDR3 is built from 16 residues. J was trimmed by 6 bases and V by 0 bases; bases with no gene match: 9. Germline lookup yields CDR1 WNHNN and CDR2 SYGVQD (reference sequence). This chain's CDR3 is CASSESIGGGKKTQYF. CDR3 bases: TGCGCCAGCAGTGAGTCTATCGGCGGGGGGAAGAAGACCCAGTACTTC.

The CDR3 DNA sequence: TGTGCCAGCAGGGGGACGTCCAATGAGCAGTTCTTC. Protein: CASRGTSNEQFF. This sequence joins TRBV27 and TRBJ2-1; perhaps D is TRBD1 or TRBD2 (5 bases each). Germline V gives CDR1 MNHEY, CDR2 SMNVEV (reference sequence). The CDR3 has 12 amino acids. V lost 6 bases and J lost 6, with 9 bases in between.

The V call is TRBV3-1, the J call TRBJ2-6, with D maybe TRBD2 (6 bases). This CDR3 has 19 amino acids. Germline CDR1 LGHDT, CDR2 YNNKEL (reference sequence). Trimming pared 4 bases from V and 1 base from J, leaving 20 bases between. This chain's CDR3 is CASSPNQAGLFSGANVLTF. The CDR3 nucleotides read TGTGCCAGCAGCCCCAACCAAGCGGGCCTATTTTCTGGGGCCAACGTCCTGACTTTC.

The CDR3 DNA is TGTGCCAGCAGCCACCTAACAGGGGACGAGACCCAGTACTTC. Protein product: CASSHLTGDETQYF. The rearrangement links TRBV4-2 to TRBJ2-5; 7 nucleotides align to TRBD1. This CDR3 is 14 amino acids long. Germline V gene lookup returns CDR1 LGHNA and CDR2 YNFKEQ. V lost 3 bases to trimming and J lost 5 bases; unmatched junction nucleotides: 6.

Here the CDR3 reads CASGPTPRVTGELFF. The CDR3 coding sequence is TGTGCCAGCGGGCCCACACCTCGTGTCACCGGGGAGCTGTTTTTT. This chain connects TRBV7-6 to TRBJ2-2; no clear D. With 8 bases removed from V and 4 bases from J, the gap between germline ends came to 17 bases. The CDR3 sequence is 15 residues long. Germline CDR1 SGHVS, CDR2 FNYEAQ.

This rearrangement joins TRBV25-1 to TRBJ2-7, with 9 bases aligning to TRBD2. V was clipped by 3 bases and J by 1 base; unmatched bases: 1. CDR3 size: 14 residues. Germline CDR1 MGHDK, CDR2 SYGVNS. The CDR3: CASSEREGSYEQYF. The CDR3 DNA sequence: TGTGCCAGCAGTGAGCGGGAGGGGTCCTACGAGCAGTACTTC.

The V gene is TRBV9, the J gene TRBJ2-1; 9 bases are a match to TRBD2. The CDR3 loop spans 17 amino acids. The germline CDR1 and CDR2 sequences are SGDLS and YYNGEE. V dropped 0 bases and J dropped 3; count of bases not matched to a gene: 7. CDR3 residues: CASSVGARRGGYNEQFF. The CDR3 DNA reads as TGTGCCAGCAGCGTAGGGGCACGGCGGGGGGGCTACAATGAGCAGTTCTTC.

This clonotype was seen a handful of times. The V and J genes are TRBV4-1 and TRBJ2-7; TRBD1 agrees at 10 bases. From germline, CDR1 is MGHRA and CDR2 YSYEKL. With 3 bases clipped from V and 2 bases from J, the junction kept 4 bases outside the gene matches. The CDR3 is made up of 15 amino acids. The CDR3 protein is CASSQRTGGTYEQYF. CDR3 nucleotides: TGCGCCAGCAGCCAGCGGACAGGGGGGACCTACGAGCAGTACTTC.

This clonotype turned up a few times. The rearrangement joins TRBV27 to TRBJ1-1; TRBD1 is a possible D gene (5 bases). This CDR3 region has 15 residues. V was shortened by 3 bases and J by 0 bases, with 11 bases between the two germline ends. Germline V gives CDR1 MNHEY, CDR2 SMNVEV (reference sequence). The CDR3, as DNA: TGTGCCAGCAGTTTCAGGGCCCAAATGAACACTGAAGCTTTCTTT. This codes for CASSFRAQMNTEAFF.

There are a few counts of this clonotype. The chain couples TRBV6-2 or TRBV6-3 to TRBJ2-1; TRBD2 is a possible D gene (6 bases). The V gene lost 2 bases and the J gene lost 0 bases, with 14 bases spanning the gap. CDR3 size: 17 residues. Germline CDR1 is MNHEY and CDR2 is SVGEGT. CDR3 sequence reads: CASSYAPGGFSYNEQFF. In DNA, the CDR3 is TGTGCCAGCAGTTACGCCCCCGGGGGATTCTCCTACAATGAGCAGTTCTTC.

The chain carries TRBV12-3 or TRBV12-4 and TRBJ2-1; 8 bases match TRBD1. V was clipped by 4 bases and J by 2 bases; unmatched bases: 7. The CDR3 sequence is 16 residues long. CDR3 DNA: TGTGCCAGCAGTTACCCAGGGGGCAACGCCTACAATGAGCAGTTCTTC. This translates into CASSYPGGNAYNEQFF.

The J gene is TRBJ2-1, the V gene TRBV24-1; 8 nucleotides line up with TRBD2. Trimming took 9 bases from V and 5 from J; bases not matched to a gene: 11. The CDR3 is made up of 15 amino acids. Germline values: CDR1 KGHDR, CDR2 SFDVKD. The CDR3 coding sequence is TGTGCCACCGGACGGATGGGGACTAGTGACAATGAGCAGTTCTTC. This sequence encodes CATGRMGTSDNEQFF.

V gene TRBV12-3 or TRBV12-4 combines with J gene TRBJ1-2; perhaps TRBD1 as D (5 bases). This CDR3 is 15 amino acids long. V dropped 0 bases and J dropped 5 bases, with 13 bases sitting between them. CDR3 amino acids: CASSLARGDVYGYTF. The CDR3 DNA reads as TGTGCCAGCAGTTTAGCCCGGGGGGATGTTTATGGCTACACCTTC.

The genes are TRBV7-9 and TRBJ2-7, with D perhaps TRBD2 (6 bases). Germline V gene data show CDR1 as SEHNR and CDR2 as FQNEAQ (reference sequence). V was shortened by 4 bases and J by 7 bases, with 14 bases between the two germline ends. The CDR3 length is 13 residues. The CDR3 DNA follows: TGTGCCAGCAGCTCCCCGCTAGCGATAGAGCAGTACTTC. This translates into CASSSPLAIEQYF.

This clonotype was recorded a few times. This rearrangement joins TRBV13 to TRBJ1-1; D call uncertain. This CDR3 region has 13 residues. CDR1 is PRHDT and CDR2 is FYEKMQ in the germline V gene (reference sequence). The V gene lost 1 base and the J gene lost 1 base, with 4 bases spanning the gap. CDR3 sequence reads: CASSLVRNTEAFF. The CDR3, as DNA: TGTGCCAGCAGCTTAGTGAGGAACACTGAAGCTTTCTTT.

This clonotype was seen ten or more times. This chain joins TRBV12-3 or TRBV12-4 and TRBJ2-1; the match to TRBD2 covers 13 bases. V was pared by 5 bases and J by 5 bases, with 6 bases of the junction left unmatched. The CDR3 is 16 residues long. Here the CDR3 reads CASSPTGLAGDNEQFF. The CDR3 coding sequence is TGTGCCAGCAGTCCCACAGGACTAGCGGGGGACAATGAGCAGTTCTTC.

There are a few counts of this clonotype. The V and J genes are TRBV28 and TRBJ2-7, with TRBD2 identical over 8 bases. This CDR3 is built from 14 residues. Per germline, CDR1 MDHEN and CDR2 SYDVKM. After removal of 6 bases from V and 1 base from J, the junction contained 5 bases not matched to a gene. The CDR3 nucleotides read TGTGCCAGCAGCCATGGGACTAGATCCTACGAGCAGTACTTC. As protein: CASSHGTRSYEQYF. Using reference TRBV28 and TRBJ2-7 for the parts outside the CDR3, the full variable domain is DVKVTQSSRYLVKRTGEKVFLECVQDMDHENMFWYRQDPGLGLRLIYFSYDVKMKEKGDIPEGYSVSREKKERFSLILESASTNQTSMYLCASSHGTRSYEQYFGPGTRLTVT.

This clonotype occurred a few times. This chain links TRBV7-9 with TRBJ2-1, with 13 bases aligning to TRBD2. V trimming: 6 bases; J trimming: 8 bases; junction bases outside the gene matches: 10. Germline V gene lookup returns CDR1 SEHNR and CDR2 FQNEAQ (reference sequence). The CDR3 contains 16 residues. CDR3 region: CASSNSGTSGNHEQFF. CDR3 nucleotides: TGTGCCAGCAGTAATTCCGGGACTAGCGGGAATCATGAGCAGTTCTTC.

DNA for the CDR3: TGTGCCAGCAGTTACCCACTAGATGGATCCGGGGAGCTGTTTTTT. It encodes CASSYPLDGSGELFF. The chain recombines TRBV6-5 with TRBJ2-2; TRBD2 is a possible D gene (5 bases). V was clipped by 2 bases and J by 6 bases, with 13 bases between them. CDR1 is MNHEY, CDR2 SVGAGI, per germline. The CDR3 runs to 15 residues.